What follows are 12 T cell receptor beta chains derived from one specimen sequenced in a study of breast tumors, draining lymph nodes, adjacent tissues. TCRdb re-called the multiplex PCR reads through MiXCR, storing one row per CDR3 protein. This sample yields around 21,000 distinct CDR3 sequences, of which around 41% are seen a single time; roughly 24% belongs to the top ten. The sequenced sample consisted of breast tumor tissue. The origin of the receptors is a female donor with breast cancer. Some clones in this sample may be carry-over from other donors' samples.

The V and J genes are TRBV7-3 and TRBJ2-5; tentatively, D is TRBD2 (6 bases). V was clipped by 0 bases and J by 2 bases, with 10 bases between them. The germline V gene has CDR1 SGHTA and CDR2 FQGTGA. CDR3 length equals 15 residues. CDR3 sequence reads: CASSLTYGTQETQYF. As DNA, the CDR3 is TGTGCCAGCAGCTTAACTTACGGGACTCAAGAGACCCAGTACTTC.

The table lists this clonotype with many counts. CDR3 amino acids: CASSLGGQGSNEKLFF. The CDR3 DNA sequence: TGTGCCAGCAGCTTAGGAGGACAGGGGTCTAATGAAAAACTGTTTTTT. The V gene is TRBV7-2, the J gene TRBJ1-4; 9 nucleotides line up with TRBD1. The ends lost 1 base at V and 3 bases at J; junction bases unmatched: 3. CDR3 length equals 16 residues. Germline V gene lookup returns CDR1 SGHTA and CDR2 FQGNSA.

This chain links TRBV27 with TRBJ1-5; maybe TRBD1 (6 bases). Trimming cost V 2 bases and J 1 base, with 15 bases left between them. CDR1 MNHEY and CDR2 SMNVEV come from the germline V gene (reference sequence). The CDR3 sequence is 17 residues long. CDR3 amino acids: CASSLAGGQGSNQPQHF. The DNA of the CDR3 is TGTGCCAGCAGTTTAGCCGGAGGTCAGGGGAGCAATCAGCCCCAGCATTTT.

This clonotype was observed at least ten times. The chain joins TRBV20-1 to TRBJ2-1; unclear D gene. Trimming removed 6 bases from V and 9 bases from J, with 12 bases in between. The CDR3 loop spans 11 amino acids. In germline, CDR1 is DFQATT, CDR2 SNEGSKA (reference sequence). This CDR3 reads CSATHASEQFF. The DNA for the CDR3 is TGCAGTGCGACCCACGCTAGTGAGCAGTTCTTC.

At least ten counts were recorded for this clonotype. The chain employs TRBV20-1 and TRBJ2-7; TRBD1 matches 7 bases. This CDR3 region has 13 residues. CDR1 DFQATT and CDR2 SNEGSKA come from the germline V gene (reference sequence). V shed 3 bases and J 2 bases; nucleotides not matched to a gene: 4. The CDR3 region has the DNA TGCAGTGCTAGGGCCAGGGGGACCTACGAGCAGTACTTC. The encoded protein is CSARARGTYEQYF.

This clonotype has more than one count but fewer than ten. V usage is TRBV12-3 or TRBV12-4 and J usage is TRBJ1-5, with D possibly TRBD1 on 5 matching bases. The ends were cut back, 4 bases at V and 7 bases at J, with 14 bases in the middle. The CDR3 extends over 14 amino acids. CDR3 in amino acids: CASSSADRTQPQHF. The CDR3 DNA is TGTGCCAGCAGTTCCGCCGACAGAACCCAGCCCCAGCATTTT.

This clonotype ranks as medium-sized (0.01 to 0.1%). The genes are TRBV2 and TRBJ2-3, with D perhaps TRBD1 (5 bases). The CDR3 sequence is 13 residues long. CDR1 and CDR2 (germline): SNHLY, FYNNEI. Trimming took 3 bases from V and 5 from J, leaving 9 bases between them. This CDR3 is CASSDRVKDTQYF. The CDR3, as DNA: TGTGCCAGCAGTGACAGGGTTAAAGATACGCAGTATTTT.

This clonotype occurred many times. This chain uses TRBV7-9 with TRBJ2-7, with 7 bases lining up with TRBD2. CDR3 length equals 14 residues. The ends lost 4 bases at V and 2 bases at J; junction bases unmatched: 5. The V gene's germline CDR1 is SEHNR and CDR2 FQNEAQ (reference sequence). CDR3 amino acids: CASSSFGRAYEQYF. As DNA, the CDR3 is TGTGCCAGCAGCTCTTTTGGGAGGGCCTACGAGCAGTACTTC. Variable domain in full (rest from reference TRBV7-9 and TRBJ2-7): DTGVSQNPRHKITKRGQNVTFRCDPISEHNRLYWYRQTLGQGPEFLTYFQNEAQLEKSRLLSDRFSAERPKGSFSTLEIQRTEQGDSAMYLCASSSFGRAYEQYFGPGTRLTVT.

This rearrangement joins TRBV25-1 to TRBJ1-2; D gene unclear. Germline V gene lookup returns CDR1 MGHDK and CDR2 SYGVNS. This CDR3 region has 12 residues. V was clipped by 4 bases and J by 2 bases, with 5 bases between them. The CDR3 nucleotides are TGTGCCAGCAGTGGGGGAAACTATGGCTACACCTTC. Translated: CASSGGNYGYTF.

This clonotype counts as medium-sized. The rearrangement uses TRBV5-1 and TRBJ2-7, with D unresolved. Looked up from germline, CDR1 is SGHRS and CDR2 is YFSETQ. There are 16 residues in the CDR3. Trimming removed 4 bases at V and 2 bases at J, with 19 bases between. The CDR3 DNA sequence: TGCGCCAGCAGCGTTGGGCCGGCCGGGTATACCTACGAGCAGTACTTC. It is translated as CASSVGPAGYTYEQYF.

The genes are TRBV11-3 and TRBJ2-2, with D uncertain. V lost 3 bases, J lost 3 bases, and 8 bases lay in between. The CDR3 totals 14 residues. Germline V gene lookup returns CDR1 SGHNT and CDR2 YENEEA. CDR3 sequence (DNA): TGTGCCAGCAGCTTTGGGTTGCACACCGGGGAGCTGTTTTTT. It codes for CASSFGLHTGELFF.

This clonotype was picked up many times. The J gene is TRBJ2-7, the V gene TRBV20-1; no firm D call. Germline V gene sequence: CDR1 DFQATT, CDR2 SNEGSKA (reference sequence). This CDR3 contains 14 residues. V dropped 8 bases and J dropped 2 bases, with 19 bases sitting between them. The CDR3 DNA reads TGCAGTCACCTCTCCCTGTTTTCGACCTACGAGCAGTACTTC. It codes for CSHLSLFSTYEQYF.